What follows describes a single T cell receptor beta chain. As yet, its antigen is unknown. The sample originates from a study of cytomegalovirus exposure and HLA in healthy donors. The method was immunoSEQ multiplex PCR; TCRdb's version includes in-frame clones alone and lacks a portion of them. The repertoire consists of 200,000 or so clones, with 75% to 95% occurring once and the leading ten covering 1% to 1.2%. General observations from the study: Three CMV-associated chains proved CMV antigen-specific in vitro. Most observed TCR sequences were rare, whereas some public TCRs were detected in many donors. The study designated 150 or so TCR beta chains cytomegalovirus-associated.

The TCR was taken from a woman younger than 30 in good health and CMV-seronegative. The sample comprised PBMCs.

Here the CDR3 reads CASSLGGRQYF. In DNA, the CDR3 is TGTGCCAGCAGCTTGGGAGGCCGGCAGTACTTC. The rearrangement links TRBV5-4 to TRBJ2-7; D ambiguous. This CDR3 region has 11 residues. Between the trimmed V and J ends, which lost 0 bases and 9 bases, there was a span of 7 bases. Germline V gene data show CDR1 as SGHNT and CDR2 as YYREEE (reference sequence).